This T cell receptor (beta chain) was profiled in a study of response to subunit inactivated influenza vaccine. TCRdb processed the RT-PCR reads anew with MiXCR; each CDR3 protein has one entry. The profile shows hundreds of thousands of distinct CDR3 sequences, 6% to 9% of them singletons. The CDR3 covers 15 residues. Germline CDR1 and CDR2: MNHNS and SASEGT. With 5 bases clipped from V and 4 bases from J, the junction kept 9 bases outside the gene matches. The study's findings and limits: After each seasonal influenza vaccination, few new T cells are recruited, the authors suggested.

This clonotype has only a few counts. The antigen remains unidentified. The J gene is TRBJ1-1, the V gene TRBV6-1, with TRBD1 matching over 8 bases. This material consisted of PBMCs from blood, taken around 25 months after vaccination. This sequence was found in a man in his fifties or sixties who received an inactivated influenza vaccine. CDR3 bases: TGTGCCAGCAGTCGACGGACAGGGAAAGGCACTGAAGCTTTCTTT. Translated: CASSRRTGKGTEAFF.